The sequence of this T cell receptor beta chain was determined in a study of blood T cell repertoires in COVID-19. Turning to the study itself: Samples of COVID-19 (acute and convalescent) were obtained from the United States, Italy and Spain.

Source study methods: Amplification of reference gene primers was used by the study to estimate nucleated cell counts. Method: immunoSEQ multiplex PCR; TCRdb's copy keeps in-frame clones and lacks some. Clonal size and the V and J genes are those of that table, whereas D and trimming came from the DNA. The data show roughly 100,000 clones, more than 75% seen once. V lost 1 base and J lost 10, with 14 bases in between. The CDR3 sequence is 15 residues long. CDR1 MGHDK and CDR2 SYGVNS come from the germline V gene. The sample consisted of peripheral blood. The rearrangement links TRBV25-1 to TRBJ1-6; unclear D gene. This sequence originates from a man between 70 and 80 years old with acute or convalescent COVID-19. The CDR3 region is CASSESEGRVSPLHF. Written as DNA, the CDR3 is TGTGCCAGCAGTGAATCTGAGGGAAGGGTGTCACCCCTCCACTTT.